This TCR beta chain was captured in a study of T cell changes during pregnancy in multiple sclerosis. Profiled with immunoSEQ multiplex PCR; TCRdb holds only in-frame clones, not every one. The sample carries about 100,000 clones, approximately 90% recorded once. This clone has only a few counts. There are 16 residues in the CDR3. V shed 6 bases and J 3 bases; nucleotides not matched to a gene: 7. Germline V CDR1 and CDR2: SNHLY, FYNNEI. This specimen consisted of peripheral blood, obtained after pregnancy. This clonotype originated in a female donor with multiple sclerosis, enrolled in a pregnancy study. V usage is TRBV2 and J usage is TRBJ2-1; 11 nucleotides line up with TRBD2. The CDR3, as DNA: TGTGCCAGCAGCCAGAGGACTAGCGGGCTCTACAATGAGCAGTTCTTC. This encodes CASSQRTSGLYNEQFF.